These T cell receptor beta chains were read from a single sample in a study of OX40 agonist ivuxolimab in advanced cancers. The repertoire was sequenced with immunoSEQ multiplex PCR; TCRdb's copy has only in-frame clones and lacks some. The repertoire holds 70,000 to 90,000 clones, around four fifths seen once, with more than 1.5% in the top ten. The source material was CD4+ or CD8+ T cells sorted from blood, sampled in a trial of the OX40 agonist ivuxolimab. Source of these receptors: an adult with an advanced solid tumor such as melanoma, head and neck, liver or kidney cancer. CDR3s include the opening cysteine and the closing phenylalanine or tryptophan. The D gene is left open where the match is weak. Clone size, where shown, is once, few, many, or a class for clones that have expanded.

D gene,clone size,J gene,V gene,CDR3 protein,CDR3 DNA
TRBD1,few,TRBJ1-2,TRBV28,CASSRPGQGAGGYTF,TGTGCCAGCAGCCGACCGGGACAGGGGGCGGGGGGCTACACCTTC
TRBD1,.,TRBJ1-2,TRBV6-6,CASTPDRDRVVRGYTF,TGTGCCAGCACCCCAGATAGGGACAGGGTTGTACGGGGCTACACCTTC
TRBD1,.,TRBJ1-2,TRBV7-8,CASSPPGTGGYGYTF,TGTGCCAGCAGCCCTCCCGGGACAGGGGGTTATGGCTACACCTTC
TRBD2,.,TRBJ2-7,TRBV7-2,CASSFRTSGGYEQYF,TGTGCCAGCAGCTTTCGGACTAGCGGGGGCTACGAGCAGTACTTC
.,.,TRBJ2-7,TRBV7-2,CASSLLGRSEQYF,TGTGCCAGCAGCTTACTCGGCCGAAGCGAGCAGTACTTC
.,.,TRBJ2-1,TRBV29-1,CSVRGQDPRSYNEQFF,TGCAGCGTGAGAGGGCAGGACCCACGCTCCTACAATGAGCAGTTCTTC
.,.,TRBJ2-7,TRBV18,CASSPGSQGTYEQYF,TGTGCCAGCTCACCAGGGTCTCAGGGTACCTACGAGCAGTACTTC
.,few,TRBJ2-1,TRBV19,CASSIAGRGLYNEQFF,TGTGCCAGTAGTATAGCGGGCAGGGGTTTATACAATGAGCAGTTCTTC
.,.,TRBJ1-5,TRBV7-2,CASSFGTRYSNQPQHF,TGTGCCAGCAGCTTTGGGACAAGATATAGCAATCAGCCCCAGCATTTT
TRBD2,.,TRBJ2-5,TRBV10-3,CAIKAGGDRETQYF,TGTGCCATCAAGGCGGGGGGGGACCGGGAGACCCAGTACTTC
TRBD1,.,TRBJ1-3,TRBV6-1,CASSWTGAPGNTIYF,TGTGCCAGCAGTTGGACAGGGGCCCCTGGAAACACCATATATTTT
.,once,TRBJ1-1,TRBV10-3,CAISEGAGEAFF,TGTGCCATCAGTGAGGGGGCAGGCGAAGCTTTCTTT
.,.,TRBJ1-6,TRBV19,CASSMTGSSYNSPLHF,TGTGCCAGTAGTATGACAGGAAGCTCCTATAATTCACCCCTCCACTTT
TRBD2,.,TRBJ2-1,TRBV18,CASSIAPASGSRDEQFF,TGTGCCAGCTCAATAGCACCAGCAAGCGGGAGTCGTGATGAGCAGTTCTTC
TRBD1,.,TRBJ1-2,TRBV4-3,CASSQDVRGTYGYTF,TGCGCCAGCAGCCAAGATGTCAGGGGGACCTATGGCTACACCTTC
TRBD1,.,TRBJ2-7,TRBV27,CASRLGQGPYEQYF,TGTGCCAGCAGACTGGGACAGGGTCCCTACGAGCAGTACTTC
.,.,TRBJ2-2,TRBV11-2,CASSSRPPEGGTGELFF,TGTGCCAGCAGCTCCCGACCTCCCGAGGGGGGTACCGGGGAGCTGTTTTTT
.,.,TRBJ2-7,TRBV6-1,CASSEESRGYEQYF,TGTGCCAGCAGTGAAGAGTCCCGGGGCTACGAGCAGTACTTC
.,.,TRBJ2-5,TRBV2,CASTREGQETQYF,TGTGCCAGCACGCGTGAAGGCCAAGAGACCCAGTACTTC
.,.,TRBJ1-1,TRBV7-2,CASGLGPNTEAFF,TGTGCCAGCGGCTTGGGTCCGAACACTGAAGCTTTCTTT
TRBD2,.,TRBJ2-1,TRBV5-1,CASSLMTSGNNEQFF,TGCGCCAGCAGCTTGATGACTAGCGGGAACAATGAGCAGTTCTTC
.,.,TRBJ2-3,TRBV11-2,CASRHPTGRADTQYF,TGTGCCAGCAGGCACCCGACAGGGAGGGCAGATACGCAGTATTTT
TRBD2,.,TRBJ2-7,TRBV15,CATSRALAGGYEQYF,TGTGCCACCAGCAGAGCATTAGCGGGAGGGTACGAGCAGTACTTC
TRBD2,.,TRBJ2-5,TRBV5-4,CASSPPGGRGGLETQYF,TGTGCCAGCAGTCCCCCGGGAGGGAGGGGGGGCCTAGAGACCCAGTACTTC
.,.,TRBJ1-5,TRBV4-1,CASSQGRAYQPQHF,TGCGCCAGCAGCCAAGGCAGGGCTTATCAGCCCCAGCATTTT
TRBD1,.,TRBJ2-7,TRBV19,CASSPRQGPYEQYF,TGTGCCAGTAGTCCCCGACAGGGTCCCTACGAGCAGTACTTC
TRBD1,.,TRBJ2-1,TRBV6-4,CASSRDSQYNEQFF,TGTGCCAGCAGCCGGGACAGCCAGTACAATGAGCAGTTCTTC
TRBD1,.,TRBJ2-5,TRBV10-3,CAISETGGLGETQYF,TGTGCCATCAGTGAGACAGGGGGCTTGGGGGAGACCCAGTACTTC
TRBD2,.,TRBJ2-1,TRBV7-6,CASRRTSIAGPYNEQFF,TGTGCCAGCCGACGGACTAGTATTGCGGGACCCTACAATGAGCAGTTCTTC
TRBD1,.,TRBJ1-3,TRBV30,CAWSKTGVGNTIYF,TGTGCCTGGAGTAAAACAGGGGTCGGAAACACCATATATTTT
TRBD2,.,TRBJ2-1,TRBV23-1,CASSRPTSGRQRSSYNEQFF,TGCGCCAGCAGTCGACCGACTAGCGGGAGGCAAAGAAGCTCCTACAATGAGCAGTTCTTC
.,few,TRBJ1-6,TRBV4-2,CASSQGDRERSPLHF,TGTGCCAGCAGCCAAGGGGATAGGGAACGTTCACCCCTCCACTTT
.,.,TRBJ2-7,TRBV5-4,CASSLELSYEQYF,TGTGCCAGCAGCTTGGAACTATCCTACGAGCAGTACTTC
.,.,TRBJ2-3,TRBV29-1,CSVSSGSSSTDTQYF,TGCAGCGTTTCCTCGGGCAGCTCTAGCACAGATACGCAGTATTTT
.,.,TRBJ2-5,TRBV5-5,CASVRDSEETQYF,TGTGCCAGCGTGCGGGATAGCGAAGAGACCCAGTACTTC
.,.,TRBJ1-4,TRBV19,CASSIDRDYEKLFF,TGTGCCAGTAGTATAGACCGGGATTATGAAAAACTGTTTTTT
.,.,TRBJ2-5,TRBV6-6,CASSYARETQYF,TGTGCCAGCAGTTACGCACGAGAGACCCAGTACTTC
.,.,TRBJ1-1,TRBV30,CAWNVDTEAFF,TGTGCCTGGAACGTGGACACTGAAGCTTTCTTT
.,.,TRBJ2-5,TRBV7-6,CASSIPQGLQETQYF,TGTGCCAGCAGCATCCCTCAGGGCCTACAAGAGACCCAGTACTTC
.,.,TRBJ2-6,TRBV23-1,CASPQGQLSRSGANVLTF,TGCGCCAGCCCTCAGGGGCAGTTATCCCGCTCTGGGGCCAACGTCCTGACTTTC